A selection of T cell receptor beta chains follows, all from one sample in a study of blood T cells in healthy people across ages. TCRdb reprocessed the 5' RACE reads with MiXCR, giving one entry per CDR3 protein. The table includes under 950,000 distinct CDR3 sequences, about a fifth detected once. Sample: blood. These receptors all come from a man aged 70-80 years in good health. Both conserved end residues are part of each CDR3. The order of the fields is J gene, V gene, clone size, D gene, CDR3 protein, CDR3 DNA. D genes are given only for firm matches. Clone size is shown for a subset of rows, as once, few, many or a class of expanded clone.

TRBJ2-5	TRBV7-2	.	TRBD1	CASSTGQGLGETQYF	TGTGCCAGCAGCACAGGACAGGGCTTAGGAGAGACCCAGTACTTC
TRBJ2-7	TRBV9	.	TRBD2	CASSVGDSGGSYEQYF	TGTGCCAGCAGCGTAGGAGATAGCGGGGGATCCTACGAGCAGTACTTC
TRBJ2-1	TRBV4-3	.	.	CASSQVFAGIYNEQFF	TGCGCCAGCAGCCAAGTTTTCGCAGGGATCTACAATGAGCAGTTCTTC
TRBJ1-1	TRBV20-1	.	.	CSARFGWETEAFF	TGCAGTGCTAGATTCGGGTGGGAAACTGAAGCTTTCTTT
TRBJ1-5	TRBV20-1	.	.	CSARRTANQPQHF	TGCAGTGCTAGGAGGACAGCCAATCAGCCCCAGCATTTT
TRBJ1-5	TRBV5-1	.	.	CASSQFSNQPQHF	TGCGCCAGCAGCCAGTTCTCCAATCAGCCCCAGCATTTT
TRBJ1-2	TRBV24-1	.	TRBD1	CATSGTGGGYGYTF	TGTGCCACCAGTGGGACAGGGGGCGGCTATGGCTACACCTTC
TRBJ2-7	TRBV28	few	.	CASRYTGSYEQYF	TGTGCCAGCAGATATACAGGGTCCTACGAGCAGTACTTC
TRBJ2-7	TRBV7-8	many	TRBD1	CASSPGQGSSYEQYF	TGTGCCAGCAGCCCGGGACAGGGAAGCTCCTACGAGCAGTACTTC
TRBJ2-2	TRBV5-1	many	.	CASSLEGNTGELFF	TGCGCCAGCAGCTTGGAGGGGAACACCGGGGAGCTGTTTTTT
TRBJ2-1	TRBV9	few	.	CASSVGVAFVYEQFF	TGTGCCAGCAGCGTAGGAGTAGCGTTTGTGTATGAGCAGTTCTTC
TRBJ1-2	TRBV29-1	few	TRBD1	CSVDVTGTGYNYGYTF	TGCAGCGTTGATGTTACCGGGACAGGTTATAACTATGGCTACACCTTC
TRBJ1-2	TRBV28	.	TRBD1	CASSLRTGVYGYTF	TGTGCCAGCAGTTTGCGGACAGGCGTCTATGGCTACACCTTC
TRBJ2-1	TRBV9	few	TRBD2	CASSVGLAAKGSYNEQFF	TGTGCCAGCAGCGTAGGTCTAGCGGCCAAGGGCTCCTACAATGAGCAGTTCTTC
TRBJ2-3	TRBV28	.	TRBD1	CASTRTGSSTDTQYF	TGTGCCAGCACCAGGACAGGGAGTAGCACAGATACGCAGTATTTT
TRBJ2-1	TRBV5-1	few	TRBD1	CASSLARDRSPWQFF	TGCGCCAGCAGCTTGGCCCGGGACAGGAGCCCATGGCAGTTCTTC
TRBJ1-2	TRBV28	few	.	CASSWGLGGTYGYTF	TGTGCCAGCAGTTGGGGGCTGGGGGGCACCTATGGCTACACCTTC
TRBJ2-7	TRBV7-2	.	.	CASSRTSRSDEQYF	TGTGCCAGCAGTCGTACTAGTAGGAGCGACGAGCAGTACTTC
TRBJ2-3	TRBV12-3/TRBV12-4	.	.	CASSLAWATDTQYF	TGTGCCAGCAGTTTAGCGTGGGCCACAGATACGCAGTATTTT
TRBJ2-1	TRBV25-1	.	TRBD2	CAARGGSGSPHNEQFF	TGCGCCGCCCGTGGAGGGAGCGGGAGTCCCCACAATGAGCAGTTCTTC
TRBJ2-7	TRBV11-2	many	.	CASSPRGNSYEQYF	TGTGCCAGCAGCCCTCGGGGGAACTCCTACGAGCAGTACTTC
TRBJ2-3	TRBV7-2	.	TRBD2	CASSLAGTRRRTDTQYF	TGTGCCAGCAGCTTAGCGGGGACTAGACGTCGCACAGATACGCAGTATTTT
TRBJ2-1	TRBV12-3/TRBV12-4	few	TRBD2	CASSATSGGIDEQFF	TGTGCCAGCAGTGCTACTAGCGGGGGGATAGATGAGCAGTTCTTC
TRBJ2-1	TRBV29-1	.	.	CSVSRESKNSGEQFF	TGCAGCGTTAGTCGGGAGTCCAAAAATTCGGGCGAGCAGTTCTTC
TRBJ1-2	TRBV7-2	.	.	CASSSPGPLFSGYTF	TGTGCCAGCAGCTCCCCGGGCCCGCTCTTCTCTGGCTACACCTTC
TRBJ1-5	TRBV12-3/TRBV12-4	.	TRBD1	CASSPHPGGASNQPQHF	TGTGCCAGCAGCCCGCACCCAGGGGGCGCCAGCAATCAGCCCCAGCATTTT
TRBJ2-5	TRBV5-1	few	.	CASSLGSSLIETQYF	TGCGCCAGCAGCCTTGGATCTTCCCTGATTGAGACCCAGTACTTC
TRBJ1-4	TRBV12-3/TRBV12-4	few	TRBD1	CASSRQDRGPNEKLFF	TGTGCCAGCAGTAGACAGGACAGGGGTCCTAATGAAAAACTGTTTTTT
TRBJ1-1	TRBV7-9	many	.	CASSPPGTEAFF	TGTGCCAGCAGCCCCCCAGGGACTGAAGCTTTCTTT
TRBJ1-1	TRBV7-6	.	.	CASSLTGQPSRSCTEAFF	TGTGCCAGCAGCTTAACGGGACAACCATCGAGGTCTTGCACTGAAGCTTTCTTT
TRBJ1-2	TRBV7-9	few	.	CASSSRVLYGYTF	TGTGCCAGCAGCTCCAGGGTACTCTATGGCTACACCTTC
TRBJ2-5	TRBV20-1	.	.	CSVREVIKETQYF	TGCAGTGTTAGAGAAGTGATCAAAGAGACCCAGTACTTC
TRBJ2-3	TRBV7-2	few	.	CASSLTLPTRTDTQYF	TGTGCCAGCAGCTTAACCCTGCCGACCAGAACAGATACGCAGTATTTT
TRBJ2-3	TRBV29-1	few	.	CSADGGTTDTQYF	TGCAGCGCCGATGGCGGAACCACAGATACGCAGTATTTT
TRBJ1-5	TRBV28	few	.	CASSVWQSKNQPQHF	TGTGCCAGCAGTGTTTGGCAGTCTAAGAATCAGCCCCAGCATTTT
TRBJ1-2	TRBV7-9	.	TRBD1	CASSPTRRDRGRDGYTF	TGTGCCAGCAGCCCTACCAGGCGGGACAGGGGCCGGGATGGCTACACCTTC
TRBJ2-3	TRBV7-2	few	TRBD2	CASSSGLAAPRDTQYF	TGTGCCAGCAGCTCCGGACTAGCGGCCCCAAGAGATACGCAGTATTTT
TRBJ1-2	TRBV29-1	few	TRBD1	CSGEDRGIGGYTF	TGCAGCGGGGAGGACAGGGGGATTGGTGGCTACACCTTC
TRBJ1-1	TRBV3-1	few	.	CASSQDVNTEAFF	TGTGCCAGCAGCCAGGACGTGAACACTGAAGCTTTCTTT
TRBJ2-5	TRBV19	.	.	CASSITDEKETQYF	TGTGCCAGTAGTATAACGGACGAAAAAGAGACCCAGTACTTC
TRBJ2-5	TRBV6-5	.	.	CASRSPGRETQYF	TGTGCCAGCAGAAGCCCGGGGCGGGAGACCCAGTACTTC
TRBJ1-6	TRBV11-2	many	.	CASSSWQLNSPLHF	TGTGCCAGCAGTTCGTGGCAGCTAAATTCACCCCTCCACTTT
TRBJ1-4	TRBV20-1	few	.	CSARGRINEKLFF	TGCAGTGCTAGGGGACGGATTAATGAAAAACTGTTTTTT
TRBJ2-2	TRBV5-1	few	.	CASSWDGGTGELFF	TGCGCCAGCAGCTGGGACGGCGGTACCGGGGAGCTGTTTTTT
TRBJ1-6	TRBV6-1	.	.	CASREILHSPLHF	TGTGCCAGCAGAGAGATCCTGCACTCACCCCTCCACTTT
TRBJ1-4	TRBV12-3/TRBV12-4	.	.	CASSAGRNYEKLFF	TGTGCCAGCAGTGCGGGACGCAATTATGAAAAACTGTTTTTT
TRBJ2-1	TRBV29-1	.	TRBD2	CSGKAGLAGVNEQFF	TGCAGCGGGAAGGCGGGACTAGCGGGAGTTAATGAGCAGTTCTTC
TRBJ2-1	TRBV12-3/TRBV12-4	few	TRBD2	CASSLNSGSHNEQFF	TGTGCCAGCAGTTTAAATAGCGGGAGCCACAATGAGCAGTTCTTC
TRBJ2-7	TRBV3-1	few	TRBD2	CASSHRGGRGTAITYEQYF	TGTGCCAGCAGCCACCGGGGGGGAAGGGGAACCGCTATTACCTACGAGCAGTACTTC
TRBJ1-4	TRBV9	.	.	CARDRPTNEKLFF	TGTGCCCGCGACAGACCAACTAATGAAAAACTGTTTTTT